The T cell receptor (beta chain) described here comes from a study of T cell responses to AZD1222 COVID-19 vaccine. Overall study results and limits: Baseline serology detected seropositivity in only six or seven AZD1222 recipients. There were repertoire samples only from the period after the peak T cell response. The reported proportion of spike-specific TCRs targeting unmutated variant regions was nearly half. Donors were mostly white British, more females; clonal diversity possibly underestimated.

On this clone itself: Its specificity is unknown.

This CDR3 has 14 residues. Germline values: CDR1 LNHDA, CDR2 SQIVND (reference sequence). Between the trimmed V and J ends, which lost 5 bases and 1 base, there was a span of 11 bases. Method: immunoSEQ multiplex PCR; TCRdb's copy keeps in-frame clones and lacks some. This repertoire shows roughly 120,000 clones, roughly 91% found once; its top ten account for approximately 5%. Here the sequenced sample was peripheral blood, taken 28 days after the second AZD1222 dose. This receptor was identified in an adult who received the AZD1222 COVID-19 vaccine. V gene TRBV19 combines with J gene TRBJ1-1, with a possible D match to TRBD1 (5 bases). The chain's CDR3 is CASSYRDRNTEAFF. In DNA form, the CDR3 reads TGTGCCAGTAGTTACCGGGACCGGAACACTGAAGCTTTCTTT.